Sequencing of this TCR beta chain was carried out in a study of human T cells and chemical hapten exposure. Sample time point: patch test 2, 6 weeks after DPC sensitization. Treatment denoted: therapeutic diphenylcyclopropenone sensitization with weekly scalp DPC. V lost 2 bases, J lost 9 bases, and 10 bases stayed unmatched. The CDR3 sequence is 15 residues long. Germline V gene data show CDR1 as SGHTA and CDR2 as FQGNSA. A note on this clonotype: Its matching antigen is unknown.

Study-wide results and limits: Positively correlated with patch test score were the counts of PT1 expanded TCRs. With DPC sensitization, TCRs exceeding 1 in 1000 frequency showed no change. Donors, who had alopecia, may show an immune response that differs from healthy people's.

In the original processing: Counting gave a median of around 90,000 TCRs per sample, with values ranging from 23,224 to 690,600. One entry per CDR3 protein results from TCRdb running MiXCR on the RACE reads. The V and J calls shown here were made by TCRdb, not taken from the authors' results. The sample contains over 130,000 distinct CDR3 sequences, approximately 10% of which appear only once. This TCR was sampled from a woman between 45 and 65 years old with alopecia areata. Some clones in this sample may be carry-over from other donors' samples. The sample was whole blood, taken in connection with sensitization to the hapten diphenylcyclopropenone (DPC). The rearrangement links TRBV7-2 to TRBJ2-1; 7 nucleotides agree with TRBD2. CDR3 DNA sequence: TGTGCCAGCAGCTTAAGAGGGACTATTGCTCCTGAGCAGTTCTTC. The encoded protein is CASSLRGTIAPEQFF.